The 5 T cell receptor beta chains listed next were all sequenced from one sample in a study of T-cell reconstitution after alpha-beta-depleted transplantation in children. Researchers prepared the TCRbeta library using unique molecular identifiers, the study reports. TCRdb ran MiXCR on the PCR reads and lists one entry per CDR3 protein. The sample records approximately 240,000 distinct CDR3 sequences, approximately 10% being singletons. The specimen was PBMCs, collected before TCRalphabeta/CD19-depleted stem cell transplant. The origin of the receptors is a child younger than two with acute myeloid leukemia, due to receive a stem cell transplant.

This clonotype showed up many times. The rearrangement joins TRBV7-8 to TRBJ1-5; no reliable D call. V was pared by 3 bases and J by 3 bases, with 9 bases between. Germline-derived CDR1 and CDR2 are SGHVS and FQNEAQ. The CDR3 sequence is 14 residues long. The DNA for the CDR3 is TGTGCCAGCAGCTTCGGCCAAAACAATCAGCCCCAGCATTTT. The encoded protein is CASSFGQNNQPQHF.

This clonotype was counted at least ten times. CDR3 residues: CAISREGGTDTQYF. The CDR3 nucleotides read TGTGCCATCTCTCGGGAGGGGGGCACAGATACGCAGTATTTT. This rearrangement joins TRBV10-3 to TRBJ2-3; 8 positions match TRBD2. This CDR3 is built from 14 residues. CDR1 and CDR2 from the germline V gene are ENHRY and SYGVKD. V trimming: 8 bases; J trimming: 1 base; junction bases outside the gene matches: 5.

This clonotype came up many times. The chain joins TRBV4-3 to TRBJ2-7, with TRBD2 matching over 14 bases. The V segment lost 0 bases and the J segment 4 bases; nucleotides outside the gene matches: 5. The germline V gene encodes CDR1 LGHNA and CDR2 YSLEER. This CDR3 region has 17 residues. The chain's CDR3 is CASSQDWGLAGAYEQYF. The CDR3 region has the DNA TGCGCCAGCAGCCAAGATTGGGGACTAGCGGGAGCGTACGAGCAGTACTTC.

This clonotype has a count of ten or more. The chain has TRBV5-1 and TRBJ2-1, with TRBD2 matching over 8 bases. The CDR3 runs 15 residues. Trimming cost V 4 bases and J 7 bases; bases outside gene matches: 10. In germline, CDR1 is SGHRS, CDR2 YFSETQ. CDR3 sequence reads: CASSLLAGPGNEQFF. The CDR3 nucleotides read TGCGCCAGCAGCCTCTTAGCGGGACCGGGTAATGAGCAGTTCTTC. The complete variable domain, with remaining parts taken from reference TRBV5-1 and TRBJ2-1, reads KAGVTQTPRYLIKTRGQQVTLSCSPISGHRSVSWYQQTPGQGLQFLFEYFSETQRNKGNFPGRFSGRQFSNSRSEMNVSTLELGDSALYLCASSLLAGPGNEQFFGPGTRLTVL.

The CDR3 DNA is TGTGCCAGTAATAGCGGGAGGGGTATCCAAGAGACCCAGTACTTC. This encodes CASNSGRGIQETQYF. The chain has TRBV7-2 and TRBJ2-5; TRBD2 aligns across 11 bases. V was clipped by 9 bases and J by 1 base; unmatched bases: 7. CDR1 and CDR2 (germline): SGHTA, FQGNSA. This CDR3 is built from 15 residues.